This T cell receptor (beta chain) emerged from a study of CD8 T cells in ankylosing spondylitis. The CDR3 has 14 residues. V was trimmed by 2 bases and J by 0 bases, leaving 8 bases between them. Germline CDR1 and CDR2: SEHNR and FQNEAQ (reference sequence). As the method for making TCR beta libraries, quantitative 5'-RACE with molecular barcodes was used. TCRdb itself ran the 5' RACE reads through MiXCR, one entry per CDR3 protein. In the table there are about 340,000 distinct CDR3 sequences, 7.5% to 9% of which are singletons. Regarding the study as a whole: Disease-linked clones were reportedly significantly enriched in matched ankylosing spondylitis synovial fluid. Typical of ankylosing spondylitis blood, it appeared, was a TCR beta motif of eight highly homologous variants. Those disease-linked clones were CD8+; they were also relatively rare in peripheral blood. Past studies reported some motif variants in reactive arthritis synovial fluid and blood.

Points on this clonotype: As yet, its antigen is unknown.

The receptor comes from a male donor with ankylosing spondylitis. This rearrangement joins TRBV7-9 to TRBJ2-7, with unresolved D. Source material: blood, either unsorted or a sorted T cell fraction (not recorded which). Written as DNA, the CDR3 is TGTGCCAGCAGCTTAAGTGCAGCCTCCTACGAGCAGTACTTC. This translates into CASSLSAASYEQYF.